This T cell receptor beta chain was recovered during a study of technical replicates of blood from a few donors. TCRdb's table, derived via immunoSEQ multiplex PCR, lists solely in-frame clones and lacks some. The table records tens of thousands of clones, approximately 95% of them present only once. Trimming removed 1 base from V and 5 bases from J; junction bases left unmatched: 9. There are 16 residues in the CDR3. From germline, CDR1 is SGHRS and CDR2 YFSETQ. Specimen: T cells isolated from PBMCs. The V gene is TRBV5-1, the J gene TRBJ2-5; 9 positions agree with TRBD2. The sequence derives from a human donor in good health. The CDR3 bases are TGCGCCAGCAGCTTGCAGGTCCGCGGGAGGGTGGAGACCCAGTACTTC. This codes for CASSLQVRGRVETQYF.